The 27 T cell receptor beta chains in this list originate from one sample, sequenced in a study of beta chain features in type 1 diabetes. These receptors' targets are unknown. Points from the study as a whole: Moderate yet significant TCRB CDR3 shortening was seen in Type 1 diabetes patients in all four CD4+ subsets.

TCRB transcripts that were expressed got sequenced, as all of the isolated RNA had been reverse transcribed. Produced via immunoSEQ multiplex PCR; TCRdb's table is partial and in-frame only. The sample records a few hundred thousand clones, roughly 11% being singletons. The sample consisted of naive CD4+ T cells from blood. The receptors derive from a man aged 25-45 years with type 1 diabetes.

The chain employs TRBV27 and TRBJ1-6, with D possibly TRBD1 on 5 matching bases. The CDR3 consists of 15 residues. V lost 5 bases and J 6 bases, leaving 14 bases between the germline ends. Germline V gene lookup returns CDR1 MNHEY and CDR2 SMNVEV (reference sequence). CDR3 residues: CASSPQGGRNSPLHF. The CDR3 bases are TGTGCCAGCAGTCCCCAGGGCGGTCGTAATTCACCCCTCCACTTT.

This clone was counted only a few times. The CDR3, as DNA: TGCGCCAGCAGCGTCATCCCGGGACAGCGCAATGAGCAGTTCTTC. It specifies CASSVIPGQRNEQFF. The chain employs TRBV5-1 and TRBJ2-1, with 7 bases fitting TRBD1. The V segment lost 4 bases and the J segment 6 bases; nucleotides outside the gene matches: 10. Germline values: CDR1 SGHRS, CDR2 YFSETQ. The CDR3 consists of 15 residues.

This clone has a handful of counts. This CDR3 reads CASSKEKGQTAFF. CDR3 DNA sequence: TGTGCCAGCAGCAAAGAGAAGGGACAGACAGCTTTCTTT. The chain has TRBV21-1 and TRBJ1-1; whether TRBD1, the table's D call, matches the DNA was not checked. TRBV21-1 is a pseudogene locus. This CDR3 is built from 13 residues.

The rearrangement links TRBV18 to TRBJ1-2; D unresolved. CDR3 length: 15 amino acids. Trimming removed 1 base from V and 3 bases from J, with 12 bases in between. Germline V CDR1 and CDR2: KGHSH, LQKENI. CDR3 sequence: CASSPQEAPYYGYTF. The CDR3 nucleotides are TGTGCCAGCTCACCACAGGAGGCCCCTTACTATGGCTACACCTTC.

This clone was seen more than once but under ten times. This rearrangement joins TRBV5-6 to TRBJ1-1, with 7 bases identical to TRBD1. Germline V gene sequence: CDR1 SGHDT, CDR2 YYEEEE. This CDR3 spans 14 amino acids. After removal of 6 bases from V and 3 bases from J, the junction contained 8 bases not matched to a gene. This chain's CDR3 is CASIHKTGDTEAFF. The CDR3 DNA reads TGTGCCAGCATACACAAAACAGGGGACACTGAAGCTTTCTTT.

The J gene is TRBJ2-7, the V gene TRBV19; D may be TRBD2 (6 bases). The germline V gene has CDR1 LNHDA and CDR2 SQIVND (reference sequence). This CDR3 comprises 14 residues. V was pared by 7 bases and J by 4 bases, with 17 bases between. The CDR3 bases are TGTGCCAGTAATCCCGGGAGCACCATATACGAGCAGTACTTC. Translating it yields CASNPGSTIYEQYF.

The chain recombines TRBV18 with TRBJ1-1, with 7 positions matching TRBD1. CDR1 KGHSH and CDR2 LQKENI come from the germline V gene. V was pared by 4 bases and J by 8 bases, with 4 bases of the junction left unmatched. This CDR3 comprises 12 residues. The CDR3 coding sequence is TGTGCCAGCTCACTAACGACAGGGGAAGCTTTCTTT. Translation: CASSLTTGEAFF.

This clone appeared a few times. V usage is TRBV5-4 and J usage is TRBJ2-5, with D hard to call. V was cut by 6 bases and J by 1 base, with 16 bases left in between. The CDR3 spans 15 residues. CDR1 SGHNT and CDR2 YYREEE come from the germline V gene (reference sequence). For the CDR3, the DNA is TGTGCCAGCACCGACTCATCGGGTTCCCAAGAGACCCAGTACTTC. The encoded protein is CASTDSSGSQETQYF.

This clone was seen a few times. The CDR3 protein is CASNNPGQGVSGYTF. The CDR3 nucleotides read TGTGCCAGTAATAATCCGGGACAGGGTGTCTCTGGCTACACCTTC. The rearrangement uses TRBV19 and TRBJ1-2; 9 nucleotides line up with TRBD1. The CDR3 loop spans 15 amino acids. CDR1 is LNHDA, CDR2 SQIVND, per germline (reference sequence). V was pared by 7 bases and J by 7 bases, with 13 bases of the junction left unmatched.

The chain uses TRBV12-5 and TRBJ1-6; D unclear. CDR3 size: 12 residues. Germline CDR1 reads LGHNT; CDR2 reads FRNRAP. V was cut by 1 base and J by 8 bases, with 3 bases left in between. CDR3 coding DNA: TGTGCTAGTGGTTTGGCATATTCACCCCTCCACTTT. Amino acid sequence: CASGLAYSPLHF. Using reference TRBV12-5 and TRBJ1-6 for the parts outside the CDR3, the full variable domain is DARVTQTPRHKVTEMGQEVTMRCQPILGHNTVFWYRQTMMQGLELLAYFRNRAPLDDSGMPKDRFSAEMPDATLATLKIQPSEPRDSAVYFCASGLAYSPLHFGNGTRLTVT.

In this sample, this clone turned up a few times. The chain joins TRBV5-1 to TRBJ1-1; D is unresolved. Trimming left V 1 base short and J 5 bases short, with 15 bases between. This CDR3 comprises 15 residues. Germline-derived CDR1 and CDR2 are SGHRS and YFSETQ. This CDR3 is CASSLTGLEGTEAFF. The CDR3 DNA is TGCGCCAGCAGCTTGACGGGGTTAGAGGGAACTGAAGCTTTCTTT.

This clone was counted a few times. The chain employs TRBV19 and TRBJ1-6; no clear D gene. Trimming took 7 bases from V and 3 from J, leaving 10 bases between them. Germline V gene lookup returns CDR1 LNHDA and CDR2 SQIVND (reference sequence). The CDR3 length is 14 residues. The CDR3 spells CASTPGGYNSPLHF. Written as DNA, the CDR3 is TGTGCCAGTACCCCGGGAGGCTATAATTCACCCCTCCACTTT.

This clone showed up just a few times. The rearrangement links TRBV11-2 to TRBJ2-3; TRBD1 might be the D (6 bases). Germline CDR1 and CDR2: SGHAT and FQNNGV. The germline V and J ends were trimmed by 6 bases and 9 bases, with 25 bases remaining between them. The CDR3 totals 16 residues. The CDR3 protein is CASRWGRGGGPETQYF. The CDR3 bases are TGTGCCAGCAGGTGGGGGCGTGGTGGGGGTCCTGAAACGCAGTATTTT.

The genes are TRBV5-1 and TRBJ2-3; possibly TRBD2 for D (7 bases). In germline, CDR1 is SGHRS, CDR2 YFSETQ. V lost 4 bases, J lost 1 base, and 22 bases lay in between. The CDR3 consists of 18 residues. For the CDR3, the DNA is TGCGCCAGCAGCCAACTTCCCTCCTCGGGGGGCGGCACAGATACGCAGTATTTT. This encodes CASSQLPSSGGGTDTQYF.

V gene TRBV9 combines with J gene TRBJ2-7, with a tentative D call TRBD1 (6 bases). Germline V gene sequence: CDR1 SGDLS, CDR2 YYNGEE. The CDR3 has 14 amino acids. The V gene lost 0 bases and the J gene lost 6 bases, with 13 bases spanning the gap. The CDR3 DNA is TGTGCCAGCAGCGTAGTGGCAGGGGACGGCGAGCAGTACTTC. Encoded protein: CASSVVAGDGEQYF.

This chain links TRBV7-2 with TRBJ2-1, with 11 bases identical to TRBD2. Germline assignment: CDR1 SGHTA and CDR2 FQGNSA. With V trimmed by 4 bases and J by 6 bases, 8 bases remained unmatched. The CDR3 runs to 16 residues. In DNA form, the CDR3 reads TGTGCCAGCAGCTCTTATAGCGGGGGGGCCCTCAATGAGCAGTTCTTC. Encoded protein: CASSSYSGGALNEQFF.

This clone has just a few counts. The chain is built from TRBV4-2 and TRBJ2-4; TRBD2 matches 7 bases. CDR3 length: 17 residues. The junction had 18 bases not matched to a gene; V was cut back by 0 bases and J by 13 bases. Germline lookup yields CDR1 LGHNA and CDR2 YNFKEQ. CDR3 nucleotide sequence: TGTGCCAGCAGCCAAGATCTGAGTAGCGGGTCTCTCCGGGGGCAGTACTTC. Protein: CASSQDLSSGSLRGQYF.

The table lists this clone with a few counts. The J gene is TRBJ2-5, the V gene TRBV13; no clear D gene. Germline V CDR1 and CDR2: PRHDT, FYEKMQ (reference sequence). The CDR3 extends over 13 amino acids. V was shortened by 0 bases and J by 4 bases, with 6 bases between the two germline ends. CDR3 sequence: CASSLGHRETQYF. The DNA for the CDR3 is TGTGCCAGCAGCTTAGGCCACAGAGAGACCCAGTACTTC.

This chain links TRBV20-1 with TRBJ2-7; 7 nucleotides align to TRBD1. This CDR3 comprises 11 residues. V was pared by 6 bases and J by 6 bases, with 5 bases of the junction left unmatched. The germline gives CDR1 DFQATT, CDR2 SNEGSKA (reference sequence). In DNA, the CDR3 is TGCAGTGCCATACAGGGGCGCGAGCAGTACTTC. Amino acids: CSAIQGREQYF.

In nucleotides, the CDR3 is TGTGCCAGCAGCTTGGTAGGGGTTGCCAAAAACATTCAGTACTTC. Its protein is CASSLVGVAKNIQYF. This sequence joins TRBV5-8 and TRBJ2-4; weak D call: TRBD1 (5 bases). Germline CDR1 reads SGHTS; CDR2 reads YDEGEE. CDR3 size: 15 residues. Trimming removed 0 bases at V and 1 base at J, with 8 bases between.

There are a few counts of this clone. The chain has TRBV7-2 and TRBJ1-1; D not resolved. Germline lookup yields CDR1 SGHTA and CDR2 FQGNSA. V lost 6 bases to trimming and J lost 2 bases, with 10 bases between them. This CDR3 contains 13 residues. Here the CDR3 reads CASRTRPNTEAFF. The CDR3 DNA is TGTGCCAGCAGGACGCGGCCCAACACTGAAGCTTTCTTT.

This clone was recorded a few times. The genes are TRBV7-2 and TRBJ2-1; 11 bases are shared with TRBD2. The ends lost 5 bases at V and 10 bases at J; junction bases unmatched: 7. Germline CDR1 and CDR2: SGHTA and FQGNSA. This CDR3 spans 14 amino acids. CDR3 DNA sequence: TGTGCCAGCAGCCCCGGGACTAGCGGCCTGGAGCAGTTCTTC. Translating gives CASSPGTSGLEQFF.

This rearrangement joins TRBV5-1 to TRBJ2-5, with D possibly being TRBD2 (6 bases). Germline V lookup: CDR1 SGHRS, CDR2 YFSETQ. Trimming took off 4 bases at V and 5 bases at J, with 15 bases between the two ends. The CDR3 covers 14 residues. The CDR3 sequence is CASSGGTAGETQYF. The CDR3 region has the DNA TGCGCCAGCAGCGGCGGGACTGCGGGGGAGACCCAGTACTTC.

In this sample, this clone turned up a few times. V gene TRBV6-6 combines with J gene TRBJ2-6; D unclear. Germline V gene data show CDR1 as MNHNY and CDR2 as SVGAGI (reference sequence). The CDR3 length is 13 residues. The V end lost 5 bases, the J end lost 4 bases, and 6 bases lay between the germline ends. As DNA, the CDR3 is TGTGCCAGCAGTAGCGTGGGGGCCAACGTCCTGACTTTC. Translation: CASSSVGANVLTF.

Only a few counts were recorded for this clone. The chain carries TRBV7-3 and TRBJ2-5; 7 positions agree with TRBD2. The CDR3 extends over 13 amino acids. With 4 bases clipped from V and 5 bases from J, the junction kept 4 bases outside the gene matches. Germline V gene sequence: CDR1 SGHTA, CDR2 FQGTGA. This CDR3 is CASSSGGSETQYF. For the CDR3, the DNA is TGTGCCAGCAGCTCCGGGGGGAGTGAGACCCAGTACTTC.

This clone has a handful of counts. The rearrangement uses TRBV13 and TRBJ2-7; no reliable D call. CDR3 length equals 14 residues. Germline V gene data show CDR1 as PRHDT and CDR2 as FYEKMQ (reference sequence). V lost 0 bases, J lost 7 bases, and 13 bases lay in between. For the CDR3, the DNA is TGTGCCAGCAGCTTAGGTGACTTAGCTGGGGAGCAGTACTTC. Translating it yields CASSLGDLAGEQYF.

The chain couples TRBV30 to TRBJ2-2, with TRBD2 identical over 11 bases. Germline CDR1 and CDR2: GTSNPN and SVGIG (reference sequence). This CDR3 spans 17 amino acids. The ends lost 3 bases at V and 6 bases at J; junction bases unmatched: 12. The CDR3 nucleotides are TGTGCCTGGAGCCTACTAGCGGGGGCTCCTAGTTCCGGGGAGCTGTTTTTT. This codes for CAWSLLAGAPSSGELFF. The full variable domain, with the rest looked up from reference TRBV30 and TRBJ2-2, is SQTIHQWPATLVQPVGSPLSLECTVEGTSNPNLYWYRQAAGRGLQLLFYSVGIGQISSEVPQNLSASRPQDRQFILSSKKLLLSDSGFYLCAWSLLAGAPSSGELFFGEGSRLTVL.